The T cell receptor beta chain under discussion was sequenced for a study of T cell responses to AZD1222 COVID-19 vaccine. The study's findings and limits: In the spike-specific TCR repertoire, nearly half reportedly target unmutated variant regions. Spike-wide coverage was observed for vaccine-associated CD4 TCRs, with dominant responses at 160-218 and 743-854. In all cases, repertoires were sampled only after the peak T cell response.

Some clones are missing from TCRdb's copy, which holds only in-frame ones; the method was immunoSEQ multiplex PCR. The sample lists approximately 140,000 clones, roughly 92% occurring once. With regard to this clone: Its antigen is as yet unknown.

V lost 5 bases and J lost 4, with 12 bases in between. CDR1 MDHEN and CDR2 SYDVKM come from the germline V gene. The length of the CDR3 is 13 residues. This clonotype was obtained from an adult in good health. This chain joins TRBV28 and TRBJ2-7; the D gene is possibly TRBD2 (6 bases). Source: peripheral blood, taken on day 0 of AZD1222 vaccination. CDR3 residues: CASSTTGGYEQYV. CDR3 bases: TGTGCCAGCAGTACAACTGGGGGGTACGAGCAGTACGTC.